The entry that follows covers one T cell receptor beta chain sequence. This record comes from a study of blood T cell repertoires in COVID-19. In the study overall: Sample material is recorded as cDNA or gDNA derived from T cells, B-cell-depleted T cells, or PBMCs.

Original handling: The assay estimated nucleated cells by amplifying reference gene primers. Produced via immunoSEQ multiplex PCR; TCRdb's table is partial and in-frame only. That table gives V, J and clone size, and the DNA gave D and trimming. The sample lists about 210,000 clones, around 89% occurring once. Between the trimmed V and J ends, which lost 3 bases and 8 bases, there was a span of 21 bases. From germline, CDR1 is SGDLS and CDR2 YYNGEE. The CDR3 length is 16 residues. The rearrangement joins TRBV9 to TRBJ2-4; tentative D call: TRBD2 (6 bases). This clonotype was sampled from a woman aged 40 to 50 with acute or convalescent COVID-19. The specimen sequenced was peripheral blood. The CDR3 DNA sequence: TGTGCCAGCAGCGCCGGACTACCAAACCCTCTGGACATTCAGTACTTC. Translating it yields CASSAGLPNPLDIQYF. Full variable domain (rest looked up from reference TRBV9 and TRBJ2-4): DSGVTQTPKHLITATGQRVTLRCSPRSGDLSVYWYQQSLDQGLQFLIQYYNGEERAKGNILERFSAQQFPDLHSELNLSSLELGDSALYFCASSAGLPNPLDIQYFGAGTRLSVL.